This entry describes one TCR beta chain. These data are taken from a study of blood T cells in healthy people across ages. Total RNA extracted from each sample amounted to at least 6 micrograms. Per germline, CDR1 MRHNA and CDR2 SNTAGT. The CDR3 has 15 amino acids. The V gene end was trimmed by 5 bases and the J gene end by 6 bases; junction bases not matched to a gene: 7. It was with a sample-barcoded 5' primer and a J-beta primer mix that a second PCR of about 6 to 11 cycles was run. Each CDR3 protein is one row after TCRdb ran MiXCR on the 5' RACE reads. The sample consists of about 720,000 distinct CDR3 sequences, 22% of them appearing once.

This clonotype was obtained from a man aged 70-80 years in good health. The source material was blood. The chain is built from TRBV6-4 and TRBJ2-1, with 10 positions matching TRBD2. The CDR3 DNA sequence: TGTGCCAGCAGTCTAGCGGGAGAAGGAGGCAATGAGCAGTTCTTC. Its protein is CASSLAGEGGNEQFF.